One sample yielded the 10 T cell receptor beta chains listed below, sequenced in a study of blood T cell repertoires in COVID-19. Sequencing used immunoSEQ multiplex PCR; TCRdb keeps in-frame clones, though not all of them. This table holds about 98,000 clones, more than 85% found once. Sequenced material: peripheral blood. These receptors all stem from a man younger than 35 with acute or convalescent COVID-19.

The chain couples TRBV19 to TRBJ1-5; D is perhaps TRBD1 (6 bases). Germline V gene sequence: CDR1 LNHDA, CDR2 SQIVND (reference sequence). Deletions cut 1 base from V and 6 bases from J, with 13 bases between. The CDR3 totals 15 residues. The CDR3 DNA sequence: TGTGCCAGTAGTATAGCGGCAGGGGTTTCTCAGCCCCAGCATTTT. This codes for CASSIAAGVSQPQHF.

In nucleotides, the CDR3 is TGCGCCAGCAGCTTGAGGGCGGGCCCGAACACTGAAGCTTTCTTT. Translation: CASSLRAGPNTEAFF. V is TRBV5-1 and J is TRBJ1-1; D is unresolved. The CDR3 runs to 15 residues. V lost 1 base and J 1 base, leaving 11 bases between the germline ends. Germline lookup yields CDR1 SGHRS and CDR2 YFSETQ.

The V gene is TRBV19, the J gene TRBJ2-3, with D tentatively TRBD2 (5 bases). The germline CDR1 and CDR2 sequences are LNHDA and SQIVND (reference sequence). The CDR3 loop spans 16 amino acids. Trimming took off 3 bases at V and 2 bases at J, with 15 bases between the two ends. In DNA form, the CDR3 reads TGTGCCAGTAGTATGGCCCCTGCTAGCTCCACAGATACGCAGTATTTT. It yields the protein CASSMAPASSTDTQYF.

This chain links TRBV5-5 with TRBJ2-7; D might be TRBD1 (7 bases). Trimming left V 7 bases short and J 2 bases short, with 22 bases between. Germline V gene data show CDR1 as SGHKS and CDR2 as YYEKEE (reference sequence). This CDR3 spans 16 amino acids. The CDR3 is CASASRGTGATYEQYF. The CDR3 region has the DNA TGTGCCAGCGCATCGCGGGGAACAGGGGCCACCTACGAGCAGTACTTC.

The chain uses TRBV6-4 and TRBJ1-2; no reliable D call. The CDR3 spans 15 residues. Per the germline V gene, CDR1 is MRHNA and CDR2 is SNTAGT. V was shortened by 7 bases and J by 2 bases, with 17 bases between the two germline ends. The CDR3 sequence is CASKPQEEPNYGYTF. The CDR3 nucleotides read TGTGCCAGCAAGCCCCAGGAAGAACCCAACTATGGCTACACCTTC.

V is TRBV19 and J is TRBJ2-7, with a tentative D call TRBD1 (6 bases). Looked up from germline, CDR1 is LNHDA and CDR2 is SQIVND (reference sequence). CDR3 length: 14 residues. V lost 1 base to trimming and J lost 3 bases, with 10 bases between them. CDR3 in amino acids: CASSIAARGYEQYF. In nucleotides, the CDR3 is TGTGCCAGTAGTATAGCCGCCAGGGGCTACGAGCAGTACTTC.

This clone was seen more than once but under ten times. This chain joins TRBV29-1 and TRBJ1-1; 10 nucleotides agree with TRBD1. The CDR3 is 15 residues long. The germline V gene has CDR1 SQVTM and CDR2 ANQGSEA. With 6 bases clipped from V and 6 bases from J, the junction kept 13 bases outside the gene matches. The CDR3 DNA reads TGCAGCGTCCGACAGGGGGCTGGTAATTCGGCTGAAGCTTTCTTT. Translating it yields CSVRQGAGNSAEAFF.

This rearrangement joins TRBV12-3 or TRBV12-4 to TRBJ1-5; D unclear. There are 12 residues in the CDR3. Trimming took off 8 bases at V and 4 bases at J, with 9 bases between the two ends. The CDR3 region is CASLADNQPQHF. The CDR3 DNA sequence: TGTGCCAGCTTGGCAGATAATCAGCCCCAGCATTTT.

V usage is TRBV10-2 and J usage is TRBJ2-7, with TRBD2 as a possible D gene (7 bases). CDR1 and CDR2 from the germline V gene are WSHSY and SAAADI. CDR3 length equals 16 residues. The V and J ends lost 2 bases and 0 bases respectively, with 14 bases between them. This chain's CDR3 is CASSESRGAYSYEQYF. The CDR3 nucleotides read TGCGCCAGCAGTGAGAGTCGGGGGGCGTACTCCTACGAGCAGTACTTC.

V gene TRBV6-8 combines with J gene TRBJ2-1, with a possible D match to TRBD1 (6 bases). V lost 11 bases and J 1 base, leaving 12 bases between the germline ends. The CDR3 covers 13 residues. The V gene's germline CDR1 is MNHGY and CDR2 SAAAGT. The CDR3, as DNA: TGTGCCGTGTGGGGGCCTTCCTACAATGAGCAGTTCTTC. Its protein product is CAVWGPSYNEQFF.